The next 20 T cell receptor beta chains were all read from a single sample in a study of blood T cell repertoires in COVID-19. Some clones are missing from TCRdb's copy, which holds only in-frame ones; the method was immunoSEQ multiplex PCR. There are roughly 60,000 clones in the sample; 80% to 85% occur only once, and roughly a tenth lies in the top ten. Sequenced input: peripheral blood. Receptors originate from a man aged 25-40 years with COVID-19, enrolled during active disease.

This chain joins TRBV5-8 and TRBJ1-2; TRBD1 matches 7 bases. This CDR3 is built from 15 residues. Trimming took 2 bases from V and 4 from J; bases not matched to a gene: 8. Germline CDR1 reads SGHTS; CDR2 reads YDEGEE. The DNA for the CDR3 is TGTGCCAGCAGCTTAGGGACAGAGCTGATCTATGGCTACACCTTC. It codes for CASSLGTELIYGYTF.

CDR3 in amino acids: CASSSTPGQGAYSPLHF. The DNA for the CDR3 is TGTGCCAGCAGTTCGACTCCGGGACAGGGGGCTTATTCACCCCTCCACTTT. The V call is TRBV27, the J call TRBJ1-6; TRBD1 agrees at 12 bases. V lost 4 bases, J lost 8 bases, and 9 bases stayed unmatched. Germline values: CDR1 MNHEY, CDR2 SMNVEV (reference sequence). The CDR3 is made up of 17 amino acids.

The chain employs TRBV15 and TRBJ1-5, with D perhaps TRBD1 (6 bases). This CDR3 has 13 amino acids. Trimming pared 3 bases from V and 5 bases from J, leaving 8 bases between. Germline CDR1 is LNHNV and CDR2 is YYDKDF (reference sequence). CDR3 nucleotides: TGTGCCACCAGCAGCGAGGGGGATCAGCCCCAGCATTTT. Residues: CATSSEGDQPQHF.

The V gene is TRBV9, the J gene TRBJ2-5, with D possibly matching TRBD1 (6 bases). Per germline, CDR1 SGDLS and CDR2 YYNGEE. The CDR3 covers 16 residues. Trimming pared 0 bases from V and 1 base from J, leaving 13 bases between. The chain's CDR3 is CASSVGIGGAQETQYF. DNA of the CDR3: TGTGCCAGCAGCGTAGGGATAGGGGGTGCCCAAGAGACCCAGTACTTC.

The CDR3 here is CSVVTGGNTEAFF. The CDR3 region has the DNA TGCAGCGTTGTAACGGGGGGGAACACTGAAGCTTTCTTT. The V gene is TRBV29-1, the J gene TRBJ1-1; the D gene is possibly TRBD1 (5 bases). The CDR3 contains 13 residues. CDR1 and CDR2 from the germline V gene are SQVTM and ANQGSEA. Trimming left V 4 bases short and J 1 base short, with 10 bases between.

Regarding this clone: At one boundary the junction diverges from the germline segment, which might be a read error. V and J are TRBV7-8 and TRBJ1-5; 7 positions match TRBD1. There are 16 residues in the CDR3. Germline V gene sequence: CDR1 SGHVS, CDR2 FQNEAQ. CDR3 sequence reads: CASSLGLQGVDQPQHF. The CDR3 DNA is TGTGCCAGCAGCTTAGGATTGCAGGGGGTTGATCAGCCTCAGCATTTT.

Only one count was recorded for this clone. The chain carries TRBV11-2 and TRBJ2-1; 14 bases are a match to TRBD2. The germline V gene has CDR1 SGHAT and CDR2 FQNNGV. This CDR3 contains 16 residues. V was pared by 3 bases and J by 7 bases, with 5 bases of the junction left unmatched. The CDR3 loop reads CASSFGLAGGRNEQFF. CDR3 bases: TGTGCCAGCAGCTTCGGACTAGCGGGAGGTCGGAATGAGCAGTTCTTC.

The chain combines TRBV28 with TRBJ1-4; D not certain. CDR3 size: 12 residues. The V end lost 5 bases, the J end lost 5 bases, and 6 bases lay between the germline ends. Germline V CDR1 and CDR2: MDHEN, SYDVKM. The CDR3 loop is CASSRGNEKLFF. DNA for the CDR3: TGTGCCAGCAGTCGAGGAAATGAAAAACTGTTTTTT.

This chain uses TRBV5-1 with TRBJ1-1; D unclear. V was shortened by 2 bases and J by 6 bases, with 14 bases between the two germline ends. Per germline, CDR1 SGHRS and CDR2 YFSETQ. The CDR3 is 14 residues long. CDR3 sequence reads: CASSFYQLSAEAFF. CDR3 in DNA: TGCGCCAGCAGCTTCTACCAACTAAGCGCTGAAGCTTTCTTT.

The V and J genes are TRBV28 and TRBJ1-1, with D unclear. V lost 10 bases to trimming and J lost 1 base, with 10 bases between them. This CDR3 has 12 residues. Germline CDR1 MDHEN, CDR2 SYDVKM. The CDR3: CATSVQNTEAFF. CDR3 sequence (DNA): TGTGCCACCTCGGTCCAGAACACTGAAGCTTTCTTT.

This chain joins TRBV29-1 and TRBJ1-1; D is uncertain. The CDR3 is 11 amino acids. CDR1 and CDR2 (germline): SQVTM, ANQGSEA. The V and J ends lost 0 bases and 8 bases respectively, with 7 bases between them. The CDR3 loop is CSVEEGGEAFF. CDR3 DNA: TGCAGCGTTGAAGAAGGAGGGGAAGCTTTCTTT.

The chain combines TRBV10-3 with TRBJ2-1; D is possibly TRBD2 (5 bases). CDR1 is ENHRY and CDR2 is SYGVKD in the germline V gene. CDR3 length equals 15 residues. The V end lost 0 bases, the J end lost 9 bases, and 15 bases lay between the germline ends. CDR3 coding DNA: TGTGCCATCAGTGAGTCGGGTCGTCTAGCCGGTGAGCAGTTCTTC. This codes for CAISESGRLAGEQFF.

The V call is TRBV19, the J call TRBJ2-1, with 11 bases lining up with TRBD2. V gave up 3 bases and J gave up 4 bases; unmatched junction bases: 2. CDR3 size: 15 residues. From germline, CDR1 is LNHDA and CDR2 SQIVND (reference sequence). The CDR3 DNA is TGTGCCAGTAGTATCCGGACTAGCGGGTACAATGAGCAGTTCTTC. Translating it yields CASSIRTSGYNEQFF.

This chain connects TRBV5-1 to TRBJ2-1, with no clear D. Trimming removed 4 bases from V and 6 bases from J, with 8 bases in between. CDR3 length: 12 residues. Looked up from germline, CDR1 is SGHRS and CDR2 is YFSETQ. The CDR3 region is CASSPRLNEQFF. CDR3 sequence (DNA): TGCGCCAGCAGCCCCAGACTCAATGAGCAGTTCTTC. The full variable domain, with the rest looked up from reference TRBV5-1 and TRBJ2-1, is KAGVTQTPRYLIKTRGQQVTLSCSPISGHRSVSWYQQTPGQGLQFLFEYFSETQRNKGNFPGRFSGRQFSNSRSEMNVSTLELGDSALYLCASSPRLNEQFFGPGTRLTVL.

The CDR3 DNA is TGTGCCAGCAGTCCGGGTAATAGCGGGCAAGAGACCCAGTACTTC. This translates into CASSPGNSGQETQYF. The V call is TRBV7-9, the J call TRBJ2-5, with 7 positions matching TRBD2. The CDR3 spans 15 residues. Germline V lookup: CDR1 SEHNR, CDR2 FQNEAQ (reference sequence). J gave up 2 bases and V 6 bases, and 9 bases lay outside the gene matches.

Only a few counts were recorded for this clone. The genes are TRBV7-3 and TRBJ1-1, with TRBD1 identical over 8 bases. There are 13 residues in the CDR3. The trim removed 5 bases at V and 3 bases at J, leaving 2 bases unmatched. Germline V lookup: CDR1 SGHTA, CDR2 FQGTGA. The CDR3, as DNA: TGTGCCAGCAGCCAGACAGGGGACACTGAAGCTTTCTTT. Translation: CASSQTGDTEAFF.

V and J are TRBV21-1 and TRBJ2-3; the D segment call TRBD2 is taken from the table without a DNA check. TRBV21-1 is recorded as a pseudogene. The CDR3 totals 19 residues. CDR3 nucleotide sequence: TGTGCCAGCAGCAAAAATGCACCTGGGGGGACTAGACGCCAAGATACGCAGTATTTT. Its protein product is CASSKNAPGGTRRQDTQYF.

CDR3 sequence: CASSLGLQGFYTF. In DNA, the CDR3 is TGTGCCAGCAGCTTAGGCCTACAGGGTTTCTACACCTTC. The chain combines TRBV7-9 with TRBJ1-2; perhaps TRBD1 as D (6 bases). V dropped 1 base and J dropped 10 bases, with 13 bases sitting between them. CDR1 and CDR2 (germline): SEHNR, FQNEAQ (reference sequence). The CDR3 consists of 13 residues.

The chain uses TRBV2 and TRBJ2-7, with D tentatively TRBD2 (5 bases). V lost 7 bases and J lost 6, with 16 bases in between. Germline V gene sequence: CDR1 SNHLY, CDR2 FYNNEI. The CDR3 has 13 residues. Written as DNA, the CDR3 is TGTGCCAGCACCTATGGACTGCCCCGCGAGCAGTACTTC. Translating gives CASTYGLPREQYF.

V and J are TRBV28 and TRBJ1-6; D gene uncertain. Trimming left V 4 bases short and J 7 bases short, with 8 bases between. The CDR3 is made up of 13 amino acids. Germline assignment: CDR1 MDHEN and CDR2 SYDVKM. The CDR3, as DNA: TGTGCCAGCAGTTCGAACGAGAATTCACCCCTCCACTTT. Its protein product is CASSSNENSPLHF.